The 18 T cell receptor beta chains given below trace back to one sample, sequenced in a study of long-term antiretroviral therapy in people with HIV. The libraries were made with immunoSEQ v3.0 at survey level. This table comes from immunoSEQ multiplex PCR, and its TCRdb copy is limited to in-frame clones, with some not included. The table shows some 27,000 clones, with 65% to 85% occurring only once. The sample in question was unsorted PBMCs, obtained 0.4 years after starting antiretroviral therapy. The receptors here all came from a man between 18 and 29 years old with HIV.

The chain employs TRBV7-9 and TRBJ2-7; TRBD1 is a possible D gene (6 bases). Trimming left V 5 bases short and J 4 bases short, with 21 bases between. The CDR3 sequence is 16 residues long. Germline V gene data show CDR1 as SEHNR and CDR2 as FQNEAQ (reference sequence). The CDR3 region is CASSRTDSSSPYEQYF. Written as DNA, the CDR3 is TGTGCCAGCAGCCGGACGGACAGCTCATCCCCTTACGAGCAGTACTTC.

The V gene is TRBV9, the J gene TRBJ2-3; TRBD2 matches 9 bases. V dropped 0 bases and J dropped 0; count of bases not matched to a gene: 8. Looked up from germline, CDR1 is SGDLS and CDR2 is YYNGEE. The CDR3 length is 18 residues. CDR3 nucleotides: TGTGCCAGCAGCGTAGGGGCTAGCGGGGATCGTAGCACAGATACGCAGTATTTT. It specifies CASSVGASGDRSTDTQYF.

This clone was counted only a few times. The chain uses TRBV5-6 and TRBJ1-6; D is possibly TRBD1 (6 bases). The CDR3 loop spans 18 amino acids. The germline V gene has CDR1 SGHDT and CDR2 YYEEEE. The ends were cut back, 4 bases at V and 9 bases at J, with 26 bases in the middle. CDR3 region: CASSGDSRAGERSSPLHF. The CDR3 DNA reads TGTGCCAGCAGCGGGGATAGTCGGGCAGGGGAACGAAGTTCACCCCTCCACTTT.

J is TRBJ2-1 and V is TRBV4-1; 8 positions agree with TRBD1. J was trimmed by 4 bases and V by 1 base; bases with no gene match: 6. Germline V gene data show CDR1 as MGHRA and CDR2 as YSYEKL. The CDR3 is 16 amino acids. The CDR3 loop reads CASSQGDRMGYNEQFF. CDR3 in DNA: TGCGCCAGCAGCCAAGGGGACAGGATGGGATACAATGAGCAGTTCTTC.

The V call is TRBV7-7, the J call TRBJ2-7; 12 bases match TRBD1. This CDR3 has 14 amino acids. The V segment lost 4 bases and the J segment 4 bases; nucleotides outside the gene matches: 2. Germline V gene lookup returns CDR1 SSHAT and CDR2 FNYEAQ (reference sequence). The CDR3 nucleotides are TGTGCCAGCAGCTCGGGACAGGGGGCATACGAGCAGTACTTC. Amino acid sequence: CASSSGQGAYEQYF.

The chain recombines TRBV2 with TRBJ2-5; a possible D gene is TRBD2 (7 bases). V lost 2 bases to trimming and J lost 9 bases, with 22 bases between them. Germline V gene lookup returns CDR1 SNHLY and CDR2 FYNNEI. The CDR3 contains 16 residues. The CDR3 sequence: CASSEIGGLSVGAQYF. The CDR3 DNA is TGTGCCAGCAGTGAAATCGGGGGGCTGAGCGTAGGGGCCCAGTACTTC.

The chain recombines TRBV11-2 with TRBJ1-4; 8 bases map to TRBD1. The J segment lost 5 bases and the V segment lost 6 bases, leaving 8 bases of the junction unmatched. Germline loops: CDR1 SGHAT, CDR2 FQNNGV. The CDR3 sequence is 15 residues long. The CDR3 bases are TGTGCCAGCAGATATTCAGGGGGCGGGAATGAAAAACTGTTTTTT. Amino acid sequence: CASRYSGGGNEKLFF.

The chain uses TRBV27 and TRBJ1-2; the D gene is possibly TRBD1 (5 bases). CDR3 size: 12 residues. The V end lost 8 bases, the J end lost 8 bases, and 15 bases lay between the germline ends. Germline CDR1 MNHEY, CDR2 SMNVEV (reference sequence). CDR3 region: CASWGDYRGYTF. The CDR3 coding sequence is TGTGCCAGCTGGGGCGATTACAGAGGCTACACCTTC.

The chain joins TRBV7-9 to TRBJ2-1; D tentatively reads TRBD1 or TRBD2 (7 bases each). This CDR3 is built from 14 residues. CDR1 and CDR2 from the germline V gene are SEHNR and FQNEAQ (reference sequence). Deletions cut 1 base from V and 8 bases from J, with 12 bases between. In DNA, the CDR3 is TGTGCCAGCAGCTTAGTGGGAGGGGGCGATGAGCAGTTCTTC. Its translation is CASSLVGGGDEQFF. Filled out from reference TRBV7-9 and TRBJ2-1, the complete variable domain reads DTGVSQNPRHKITKRGQNVTFRCDPISEHNRLYWYRQTLGQGPEFLTYFQNEAQLEKSRLLSDRFSAERPKGSFSTLEIQRTEQGDSAMYLCASSLVGGGDEQFFGPGTRLTVL.

The rearrangement joins TRBV27 to TRBJ2-1; 11 bases are a match to TRBD2. Trimming took 6 bases from V and 6 from J; bases not matched to a gene: 7. The length of the CDR3 is 15 residues. The V gene's germline CDR1 is MNHEY and CDR2 SMNVEV (reference sequence). The CDR3 DNA reads TGTGCCAGCAGACCTACTAGCGGGAGCGTCAATGAGCAGTTCTTC. Translating it yields CASRPTSGSVNEQFF.

CDR3 residues: CASSLTGYTEAFF. CDR3 nucleotide sequence: TGTGCCAGCAGTCTAACAGGGTACACTGAAGCTTTCTTT. The chain joins TRBV25-1 to TRBJ1-1; tentatively, D is TRBD1 (6 bases). Trimming pared 5 bases from V and 3 bases from J, leaving 10 bases between. This CDR3 region has 13 residues. Germline values: CDR1 MGHDK, CDR2 SYGVNS.

The gene calls are TRBV15 and TRBJ1-1; D is uncertain. V lost 1 base to trimming and J lost 5 bases, with 5 bases between them. From germline, CDR1 is LNHNV and CDR2 YYDKDF (reference sequence). This CDR3 spans 12 amino acids. The CDR3 sequence is CATSRARTEAFF. CDR3 in DNA: TGTGCCACCAGCAGAGCGAGAACTGAAGCTTTCTTT.

The rearrangement joins TRBV7-2 to TRBJ2-3; 8 bases are shared with TRBD1. The CDR3 runs 18 residues. Germline CDR1 reads SGHTA; CDR2 reads FQGNSA. With 2 bases clipped from V and 0 bases from J, the junction kept 10 bases outside the gene matches. The CDR3 bases are TGTGCCAGCAGCTTACCCAGGGGGCACCTTAAGAGCACAGATACGCAGTATTTT. Translation gives CASSLPRGHLKSTDTQYF.

The gene calls are TRBV6-6 and TRBJ2-1, with a possible D match to TRBD2 (5 bases). V was clipped by 3 bases and J by 6 bases, with 12 bases between them. Germline CDR1 is MNHNY and CDR2 is SVGAGI (reference sequence). This CDR3 is 14 amino acids long. CDR3 region: CASSYDRGSNEQFF. The DNA of the CDR3 is TGTGCCAGCAGTTATGATCGAGGGAGCAATGAGCAGTTCTTC.

The chain combines TRBV4-1 with TRBJ2-7, with 7 nucleotides matching TRBD2. CDR1 is MGHRA, CDR2 YSYEKL, per germline. The length of the CDR3 is 15 residues. V gave up 2 bases and J gave up 1 base; unmatched junction bases: 5. CDR3 amino acids: CASSQHRGESYEQYF. DNA for the CDR3: TGCGCCAGCAGCCAACACCGGGGGGAGTCCTACGAGCAGTACTTC.

This sequence joins TRBV28 and TRBJ2-3; 8 bases are a match to TRBD1. CDR3 length: 16 amino acids. Losses at the gene ends were 5 bases for V and 1 base for J; bases not matched to a gene: 8. Germline-derived CDR1 and CDR2 are MDHEN and SYDVKM. DNA of the CDR3: TGTGCCAGCAGTCCTAACCGCAGGGGGCGCACAGATACGCAGTATTTT. This translates into CASSPNRRGRTDTQYF. The full variable domain, with the rest looked up from reference TRBV28 and TRBJ2-3, is DVKVTQSSRYLVKRTGEKVFLECVQDMDHENMFWYRQDPGLGLRLIYFSYDVKMKEKGDIPEGYSVSREKKERFSLILESASTNQTSMYLCASSPNRRGRTDTQYFGPGTRLTVL.

In its sample, this clone was seen a few times. The V gene is TRBV6-1, the J gene TRBJ1-4; D not certain. The CDR3 covers 14 residues. The germline V gene encodes CDR1 MNHNS and CDR2 SASEGT. The ends were cut back, 7 bases at V and 2 bases at J, with 11 bases in the middle. The CDR3 here is CASTPAGTNEKLFF. DNA of the CDR3: TGTGCCAGCACTCCGGCTGGGACTAATGAAAAACTGTTTTTT.

The CDR3 DNA reads TGTGCCAGTAGTATATCTGGGTACACTGAAGCTTTCTTT. Translating it yields CASSISGYTEAFF. This chain links TRBV19 with TRBJ1-1; D gene uncertain. Trimming took 2 bases from V and 3 from J, leaving 7 bases between them. There are 13 residues in the CDR3. The V gene's germline CDR1 is LNHDA and CDR2 SQIVND (reference sequence).